The clone carrying this TCR beta chain has a handful of counts. Assay: immunoSEQ multiplex PCR; the TCRdb copy retains only in-frame clones and omits some. The profile shows roughly 250,000 clones, 88% of them singletons. These data originate in a study of blood T cell repertoires in COVID-19. CDR3 length: 16 residues. V was pared by 0 bases and J by 3 bases, with 16 bases between. Germline V CDR1 and CDR2: SGDLS, YYNGEE. Participant reports of clinical history set cohort assignment. The chain is built from TRBV9 and TRBJ2-7; TRBD1 might be the D (6 bases). Source material: PBMCs or T cells enriched from blood (not recorded which). This TCR derives from a woman between 45 and 65 years old who had recovered from COVID-19. The CDR3 region is CASSVDWSRGGYEQYF. The CDR3 nucleotides read TGTGCCAGCAGCGTAGATTGGTCTAGAGGGGGCTACGAGCAGTACTTC.